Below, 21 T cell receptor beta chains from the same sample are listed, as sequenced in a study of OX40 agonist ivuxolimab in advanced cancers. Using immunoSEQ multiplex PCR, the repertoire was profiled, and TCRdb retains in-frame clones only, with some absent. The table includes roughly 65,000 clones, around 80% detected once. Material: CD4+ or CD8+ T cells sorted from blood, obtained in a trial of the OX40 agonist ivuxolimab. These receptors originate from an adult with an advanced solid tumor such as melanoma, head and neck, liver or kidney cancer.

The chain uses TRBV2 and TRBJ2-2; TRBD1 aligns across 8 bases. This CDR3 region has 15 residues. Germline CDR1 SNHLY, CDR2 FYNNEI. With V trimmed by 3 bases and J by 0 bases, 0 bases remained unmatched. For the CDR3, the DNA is TGTGCCAGCAGTGAGACAGGGGCGAACACCGGGGAGCTGTTTTTT. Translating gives CASSETGANTGELFF.

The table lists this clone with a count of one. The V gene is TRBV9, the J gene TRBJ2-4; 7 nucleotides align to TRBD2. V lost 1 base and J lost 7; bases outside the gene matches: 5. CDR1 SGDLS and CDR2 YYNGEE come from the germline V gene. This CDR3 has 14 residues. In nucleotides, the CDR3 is TGTGCCAGCAGCGTAACTAGCGACCCGAACATTCAGTACTTC. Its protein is CASSVTSDPNIQYF.

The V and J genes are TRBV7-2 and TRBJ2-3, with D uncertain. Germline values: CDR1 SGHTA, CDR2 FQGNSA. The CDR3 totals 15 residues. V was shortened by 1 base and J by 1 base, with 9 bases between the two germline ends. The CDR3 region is CASSLGPAGTDTQYF. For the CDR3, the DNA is TGTGCCAGCAGCTTAGGACCAGCAGGCACAGATACGCAGTATTTT.

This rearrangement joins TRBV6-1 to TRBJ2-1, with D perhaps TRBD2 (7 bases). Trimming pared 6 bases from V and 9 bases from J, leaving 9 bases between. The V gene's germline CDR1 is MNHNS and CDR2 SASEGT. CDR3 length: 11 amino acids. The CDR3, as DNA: TGTGCCAGCAGGGGGGGGCTTGAGCAGTTCTTC. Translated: CASRGGLEQFF.

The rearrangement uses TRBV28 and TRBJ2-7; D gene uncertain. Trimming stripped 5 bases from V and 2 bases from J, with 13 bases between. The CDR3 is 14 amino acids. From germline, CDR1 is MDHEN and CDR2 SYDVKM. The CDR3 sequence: CASSPPRQAYEQYF. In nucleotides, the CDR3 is TGTGCCAGCAGTCCCCCAAGGCAGGCCTACGAGCAGTACTTC.

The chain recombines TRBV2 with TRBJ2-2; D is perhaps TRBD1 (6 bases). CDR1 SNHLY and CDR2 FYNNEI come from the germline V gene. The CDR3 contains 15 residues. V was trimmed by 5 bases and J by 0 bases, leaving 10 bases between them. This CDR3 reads CASSRTATNTGELFF. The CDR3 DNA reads TGTGCCAGCAGTCGGACAGCTACGAACACCGGGGAGCTGTTTTTT. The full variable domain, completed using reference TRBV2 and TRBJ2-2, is EPEVTQTPSHQVTQMGQEVILRCVPISNHLYFYWYRQILGQKVEFLVSFYNNEISEKSEIFDDQFSVERPDGSNFTLKIRSTKLEDSAMYFCASSRTATNTGELFFGEGSRLTVL.

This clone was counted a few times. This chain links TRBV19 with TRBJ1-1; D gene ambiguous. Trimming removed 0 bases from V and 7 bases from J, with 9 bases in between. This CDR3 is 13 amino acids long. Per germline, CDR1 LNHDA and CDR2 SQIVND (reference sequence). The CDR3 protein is CASSIEGGGEAFF. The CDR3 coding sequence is TGTGCCAGTAGTATAGAAGGCGGTGGTGAAGCTTTCTTT.

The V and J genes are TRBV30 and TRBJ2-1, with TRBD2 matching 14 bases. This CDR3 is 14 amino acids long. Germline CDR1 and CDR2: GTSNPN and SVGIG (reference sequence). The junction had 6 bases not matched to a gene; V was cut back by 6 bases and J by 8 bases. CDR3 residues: CACPGLAGEYEQFF. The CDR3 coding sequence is TGTGCCTGCCCGGGACTAGCGGGAGAATATGAGCAGTTCTTC.

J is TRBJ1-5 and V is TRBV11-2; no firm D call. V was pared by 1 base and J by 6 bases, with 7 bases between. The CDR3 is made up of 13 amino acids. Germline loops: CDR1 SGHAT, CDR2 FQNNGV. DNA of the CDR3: TGTGCCAGCAGCTTAGGTGGGCCTCAGCCCCAGCATTTT. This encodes CASSLGGPQPQHF.

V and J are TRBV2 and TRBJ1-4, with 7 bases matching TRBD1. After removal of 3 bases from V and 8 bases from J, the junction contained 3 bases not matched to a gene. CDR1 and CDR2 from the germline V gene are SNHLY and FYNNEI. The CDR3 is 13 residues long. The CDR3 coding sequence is TGTGCCAGCAGTGATCCCAGGGGGGAAAAACTGTTTTTT. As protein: CASSDPRGEKLFF.

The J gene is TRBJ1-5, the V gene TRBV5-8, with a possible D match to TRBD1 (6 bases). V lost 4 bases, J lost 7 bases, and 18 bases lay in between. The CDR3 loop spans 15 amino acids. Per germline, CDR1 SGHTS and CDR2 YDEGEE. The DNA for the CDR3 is TGTGCCAGCAGCCCCACGGGGGGCACAAACCAGCCCCAGCATTTT. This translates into CASSPTGGTNQPQHF.

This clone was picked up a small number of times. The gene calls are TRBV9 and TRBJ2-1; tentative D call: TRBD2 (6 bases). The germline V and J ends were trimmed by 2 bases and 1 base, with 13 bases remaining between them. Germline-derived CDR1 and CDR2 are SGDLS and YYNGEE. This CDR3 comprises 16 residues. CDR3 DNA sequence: TGTGCCAGCAGCGTGCGAGTAGCGGTGTCCTACAATGAGCAGTTCTTC. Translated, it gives CASSVRVAVSYNEQFF. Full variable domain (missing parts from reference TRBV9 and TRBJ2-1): DSGVTQTPKHLITATGQRVTLRCSPRSGDLSVYWYQQSLDQGLQFLIQYYNGEERAKGNILERFSAQQFPDLHSELNLSSLELGDSALYFCASSVRVAVSYNEQFFGPGTRLTVL.

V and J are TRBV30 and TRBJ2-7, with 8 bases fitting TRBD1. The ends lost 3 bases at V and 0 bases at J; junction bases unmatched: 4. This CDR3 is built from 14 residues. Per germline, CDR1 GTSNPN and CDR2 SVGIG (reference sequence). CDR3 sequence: CAWRGQAVSYEQYF. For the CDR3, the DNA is TGTGCCTGGAGGGGACAGGCCGTCTCCTACGAGCAGTACTTC.

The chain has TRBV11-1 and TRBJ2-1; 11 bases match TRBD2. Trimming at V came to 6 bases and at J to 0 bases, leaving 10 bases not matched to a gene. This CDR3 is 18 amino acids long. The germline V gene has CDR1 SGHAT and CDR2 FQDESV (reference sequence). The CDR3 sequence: CASSSIPTSGNSYNEQFF. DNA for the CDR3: TGTGCCAGCAGTTCTATTCCGACTAGCGGGAACTCCTACAATGAGCAGTTCTTC.

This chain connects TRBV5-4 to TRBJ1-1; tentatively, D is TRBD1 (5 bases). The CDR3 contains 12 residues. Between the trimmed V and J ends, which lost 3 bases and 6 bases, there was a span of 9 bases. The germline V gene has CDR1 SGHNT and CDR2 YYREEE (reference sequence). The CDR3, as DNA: TGTGCCAGCAGCTCGGGGCAGGCTGAAGCTTTCTTT. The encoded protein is CASSSGQAEAFF.

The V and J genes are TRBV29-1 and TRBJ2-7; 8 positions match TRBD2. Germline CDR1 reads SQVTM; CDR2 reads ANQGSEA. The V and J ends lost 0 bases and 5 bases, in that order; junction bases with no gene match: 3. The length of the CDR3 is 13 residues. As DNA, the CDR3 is TGCAGCGTTGAAGAGCGGGAGGAAGACGAGCAGTACTTC. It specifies CSVEEREEDEQYF.

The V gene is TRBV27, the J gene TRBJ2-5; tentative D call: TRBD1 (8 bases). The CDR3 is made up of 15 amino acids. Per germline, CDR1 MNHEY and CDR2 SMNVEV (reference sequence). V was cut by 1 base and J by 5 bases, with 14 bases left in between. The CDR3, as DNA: TGTGCCAGCAGTTTATGGACAGGGCGGGGGGAGACCCAGTACTTC. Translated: CASSLWTGRGETQYF.

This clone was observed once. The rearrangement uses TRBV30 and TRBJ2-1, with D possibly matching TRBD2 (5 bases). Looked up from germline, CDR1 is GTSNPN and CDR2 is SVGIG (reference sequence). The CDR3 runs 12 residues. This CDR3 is CVLAGFDNEQFF. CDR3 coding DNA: TGTGTCCTCGCGGGCTTCGACAATGAGCAGTTCTTC. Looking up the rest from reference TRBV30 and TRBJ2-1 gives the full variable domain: SQTIHQWPATLVQPVGSPLSLECTVEGTSNPNLYWYRQAAGRGLQLLFYSVGIGQISSEVPQNLSASRPQDRQFILSSKKLLLSDSGFYLCVLAGFDNEQFFGPGTRLTVL.

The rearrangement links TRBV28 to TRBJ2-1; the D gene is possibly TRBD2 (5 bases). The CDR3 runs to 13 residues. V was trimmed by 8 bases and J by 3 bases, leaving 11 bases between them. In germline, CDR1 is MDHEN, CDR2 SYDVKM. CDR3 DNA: TGTGCCAGCGGGAGCGCAGGCTACAATGAGCAGTTCTTC. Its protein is CASGSAGYNEQFF.

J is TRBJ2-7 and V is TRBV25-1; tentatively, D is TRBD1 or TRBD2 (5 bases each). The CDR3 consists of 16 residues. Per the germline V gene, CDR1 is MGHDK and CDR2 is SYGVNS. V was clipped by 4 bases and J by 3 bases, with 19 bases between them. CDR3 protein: CASSGAPGTPDYEQYF. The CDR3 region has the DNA TGTGCCAGCAGTGGGGCTCCCGGGACCCCGGACTACGAGCAGTACTTC.

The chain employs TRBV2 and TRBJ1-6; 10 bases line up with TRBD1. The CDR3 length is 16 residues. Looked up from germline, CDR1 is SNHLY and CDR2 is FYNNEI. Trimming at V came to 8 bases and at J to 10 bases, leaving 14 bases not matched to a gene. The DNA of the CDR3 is TGTGCCAGCGGCACCTCGGGGGGGACAGGGGCGTCACCCCTCCACTTT. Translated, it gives CASGTSGGTGASPLHF.